This entry features one T cell receptor beta chain sequence. This clonotype was observed a few times. Its antigen is still unknown. Base-call qualities are not available, and no considerably larger clone is one nucleotide away. This entry comes from a study of CD8 T cells in ankylosing spondylitis (dated by TCRdb to 2016 to 2017). At the level of the whole study: To find TCR variants linked to disease, the study profiled T cell receptor beta repertoires in ankylosing spondylitis patients and healthy donors. The full study cohort was made up of about two dozen ankylosing spondylitis patients and 108 healthy donors. Peripheral blood samples were taken, and synovial fluid was additionally collected from ankylosing spondylitis patients.

The reads were generated on an Illumina HiSeq 2500. Quantitative 5'-RACE with molecular barcodes was used to prepare TCR beta libraries. Per the original workflow: Disease-linked TCR variants were identified with a new computational method built on a probabilistic model of VDJ rearrangement. TCRdb cleaned the public reads at Q25 with fastp, built clones with MiXCR and kept in-frame beta chains. Duplicate CDR3 protein sequences are folded into a single record with the most common DNA and genes. The V and J calls were determined by TCRdb, not by the authors. The sample table records fewer than 450,000 distinct CDR3 sequences; approximately 17% of these occur just once. The ten biggest clones cover about 0.94% of the sample. Results the study describes overall, beyond this receptor: In peripheral blood, the disease-linked clones were found at relatively low frequencies and had a CD8+ phenotype. A TCR beta motif made up of roughly eight highly homologous amino acid variants appeared to be characteristic of blood from ankylosing spondylitis patients. Some motif variants were previously reported in synovial fluid and blood of reactive arthritis patients, suggesting common disease-initiation mechanisms. Significant enrichment of the disease-linked clones was reported in matched synovial fluid samples from ankylosing spondylitis patients.

Measured from the cysteine to the phenylalanine, the CDR3 is 15 residues long. Only the CDR3 region is kept as DNA, spanning 45 bases read in frame from base 1. Trimming at the junction amounts to 1 base on V and 5 bases on J, and the germline ends lie 14 bases apart. Sequenced sample: blood, either unsorted or a sorted T cell fraction (not recorded which). The source is a male donor with ankylosing spondylitis. The sequence is built from TRBV12-3 or TRBV12-4 and TRBJ1-2; no D segment can be confidently identified. This receptor has the CDR3 CASSLGGDGIYGYTF. In nucleotides, the sequence is TGTGCCAGCAGTTTAGGAGGTGACGGGATATATGGCTACACCTTC.